A selection of T cell receptor beta chains follows, all from one sample in a study of beta chain features in type 1 diabetes. Sequencing was performed with immunoSEQ multiplex PCR; in TCRdb, only in-frame clones are kept and a portion is missing. The data hold about 170,000 clones, with 7.5% to 8.5% observed a single time. The source material was central memory CD4+ T cells from blood. These receptor sequences come from a man aged 18 to 35 with type 1 diabetes. Both conserved end residues are part of each CDR3. The D gene is left open where the match is weak. Size is omitted from some rows. Given values are once, few, many or a class for expanded clones.

>TRBJ1-2|NA|NA|TRBV28
CASSLSIGYGYTF
TGTGCCAGCAGTTTGTCCATCGGCTATGGCTACACCTTC
>TRBJ2-7|few|TRBD1|TRBV5-1
CASRQGQVGEQYF
TGCGCCAGCAGACAAGGACAGGTTGGCGAGCAGTACTTC
>TRBJ2-3|NA|TRBD2|TRBV4-1
CASSRGGPVTDTQYF
TGTGCCAGCAGCCGCGGGGGGCCCGTCACAGATACGCAGTATTTT
>TRBJ1-1|few|NA|TRBV7-9
CASSFPGGNTEAFF
TGTGCCAGCAGCTTTCCCGGGGGAAACACTGAAGCTTTCTTT
>TRBJ2-5|few|NA|TRBV5-6
CASSMGRTNQYF
TGTGCCAGCAGCATGGGACGGACAAACCAGTACTTC
>TRBJ1-5|NA|NA|TRBV7-2
CASSLTGPNQPQHF
TGTGCCAGCAGCCTGACAGGTCCGAATCAGCCCCAGCATTTT
>TRBJ2-2|few|NA|TRBV5-5
CASSLDATGELFF
TGTGCCAGCAGCTTGGACGCGACCGGGGAGCTGTTTTTT
>TRBJ1-2|few|NA|TRBV27
CASSFRAGRYGYTF
TGTGCCAGCAGTTTTCGGGCAGGGAGGTATGGCTACACCTTC
>TRBJ2-1|few|NA|TRBV7-2
CASSPTRSGSGHNEQFF
TGTGCCAGCAGCCCTACCCGATCAGGGAGCGGGCACAATGAGCAGTTCTTC
>TRBJ2-3|NA|NA|TRBV10-3
CAIGQLSTDTQYF
TGTGCCATCGGACAGCTAAGCACAGATACGCAGTATTTT
>TRBJ2-7|few|TRBD1|TRBV6-6
CASSPMRQGGDEQYF
TGTGCCAGCAGTCCCATGAGACAGGGGGGCGACGAGCAGTACTTC
>TRBJ2-2|NA|NA|TRBV30
CAWSVSVGAGELFF
TGTGCCTGGAGTGTTTCGGTAGGGGCCGGGGAGCTGTTTTTT
>TRBJ1-5|few|NA|TRBV5-6
CASSFGGGFNQPQHF
TGTGCCAGCAGCTTCGGGGGGGGGTTCAATCAGCCCCAGCATTTT
>TRBJ1-1|NA|NA|TRBV7-9
CASSLVPGTEAFF
TGTGCCAGCAGCTTAGTACCAGGCACTGAAGCTTTCTTT
>TRBJ2-7|NA|TRBD2|TRBV11-2
CASSLDRAGRSGIGEQYF
TGTGCCAGCAGCTTAGATCGGGCAGGGAGAAGCGGGATTGGCGAGCAGTACTTC
>TRBJ2-1|few|TRBD2|TRBV28
CASSVAGGYNEQFF
TGTGCCAGCAGTGTAGCGGGGGGGTACAATGAGCAGTTCTTC
>TRBJ2-7|NA|NA|TRBV6-5
CASREGNYEQYF
TGTGCCAGCAGGGAGGGAAACTACGAGCAGTACTTC
>TRBJ2-4|few|NA|TRBV28
CASGRRGGLAKNIQYF
TGTGCCAGCGGGCGAAGGGGGGGGTTAGCCAAAAACATTCAGTACTTC
>TRBJ2-1|NA|TRBD2|TRBV11-3
CASSLGAGVGRIEQFF
TGTGCCAGCAGCTTAGGAGCGGGAGTAGGGAGGATTGAGCAGTTCTTC
>TRBJ2-1|NA|NA|TRBV4-1
CASSQEFRSSYNEQFF
TGCGCCAGCAGCCAAGAATTCCGGAGCTCCTACAATGAGCAGTTCTTC
>TRBJ2-3|NA|NA|TRBV9
CASSSRVAADTQYF
TGTGCCAGCAGCTCCCGCGTCGCCGCAGATACGCAGTATTTT
>TRBJ2-5|NA|NA|TRBV11-2
CASRPSSVVETQYF
TGTGCCAGCAGACCCTCCTCGGTCGTGGAGACCCAGTACTTC
>TRBJ1-2|NA|TRBD1|TRBV5-1
CASSLATGGGYTF
TGCGCCAGCAGCTTGGCAACAGGGGGAGGCTACACCTTC
>TRBJ1-6|NA|TRBD1|TRBV2
CASSEGQGWSPLHF
TGTGCCAGCAGTGAGGGACAGGGCTGGTCACCCCTCCACTTT
>TRBJ2-3|few|TRBD2|TRBV7-2
CASSPRVAGGTDTQYF
TGTGCCAGCAGCCCGCGGGTAGCGGGGGGCACAGATACGCAGTATTTT
>TRBJ1-5|NA|TRBD1|TRBV5-4
CASSRPQGTDNHQPQHF
TGTGCCAGCAGCCGTCCACAGGGGACGGACAATCATCAGCCCCAGCATTTT
>TRBJ1-4|once|TRBD1|TRBV15
CATSRDDDRAATNEKLFF
TGTGCCACCAGCAGAGATGATGACAGGGCGGCAACTAATGAAAAACTGTTTTTT
>TRBJ2-7|few|NA|TRBV5-1
CASSYDSLYEQYF
TGCGCCAGCAGCTACGACAGCCTCTACGAGCAGTACTTC
>TRBJ2-7|NA|TRBD1|TRBV2
CASGDRDEQYF
TGTGCCAGCGGGGACAGGGACGAGCAGTACTTC
>TRBJ1-1|few|TRBD1|TRBV18
CASSPNRIQGSGEEAFF
TGTGCCAGCTCACCAAATCGCATACAGGGGTCTGGGGAGGAAGCTTTCTTT
>TRBJ2-2|NA|NA|TRBV4-3
CASSLQGGGQGTGELFF
TGCGCCAGCAGCCTACAAGGGGGGGGGCAGGGTACCGGGGAGCTGTTTTTT
>TRBJ1-3|NA|NA|TRBV4-3
CASSQAESSGNTIYF
TGCGCCAGCAGCCAAGCGGAGAGCTCTGGAAACACCATATATTTT
>TRBJ2-3|few|TRBD2|TRBV11-2
CASTQLAGFTDTQYF
TGTGCCAGCACCCAGCTAGCGGGATTCACAGATACGCAGTATTTT
>TRBJ2-3|many|NA|TRBV7-2
CASSIGDTQYF
TGTGCCAGCAGCATCGGAGATACGCAGTATTTT
>TRBJ1-1|few|NA|TRBV12-1
CASSGTGVAFF
TGTGCCAGCAGCGGCACAGGGGTGGCTTTCTTT
>TRBJ2-1|NA|NA|TRBV11-2
CASSHRTDSTRDEQFF
TGTGCCAGCAGCCACCGGACAGATTCGACCCGGGATGAGCAGTTCTTC
>TRBJ2-7|NA|TRBD1|TRBV18
CASSPQGGGGYEQYF
TGTGCCAGCTCTCCTCAAGGGGGCGGCGGCTACGAGCAGTACTTC
>TRBJ1-2|NA|TRBD1|TRBV6-6
CASTPTGEMDYGYTF
TGTGCCAGCACCCCGACAGGGGAGATGGACTATGGCTACACCTTC
>TRBJ1-4|NA|NA|TRBV19
CASSIFSATNEKLFF
TGTGCCAGTAGTATTTTCAGTGCAACTAATGAAAAACTGTTTTTT
>TRBJ1-2|NA|TRBD1|TRBV5-1
CASSLGDREDYGYTF
TGCGCCAGCAGCTTGGGGGACAGGGAGGACTATGGCTACACCTTC
>TRBJ2-3|NA|NA|TRBV20-1
CSARSTDTQYF
TGCAGTGCTAGATCTACGGATACGCAGTATTTT
>TRBJ2-1|few|NA|TRBV9
CASSVSGRGAYNEQFF
TGTGCCAGCAGCGTTTCAGGGAGGGGGGCCTACAATGAGCAGTTCTTC
>TRBJ2-7|NA|NA|TRBV15
CATSSWTGKLYEQYF
TGTGCCACCAGCTCATGGACTGGAAAACTCTACGAGCAGTACTTC
>TRBJ2-2|NA|NA|TRBV5-1
CASSLVANTGELFF
TGCGCCAGCAGCTTGGTAGCAAACACCGGGGAGCTGTTTTTT
>TRBJ2-7|NA|TRBD1|TRBV5-8
CASSFAGGPYEQYF
TGTGCCAGCAGCTTCGCAGGGGGCCCCTACGAGCAGTACTTC